A selection of T cell receptor beta chains follows, all from one sample in a study of PD-1 blockade in classical Hodgkin lymphoma. Profiled with immunoSEQ multiplex PCR; TCRdb holds only in-frame clones, not every one. The sample has over 30,000 clones; 90% are singletons. Specimen: CD4+ T cells from blood, collected at baseline. The receptors shown here come from a human donor with classical Hodgkin lymphoma. Both conserved end residues are part of each CDR3. Fields, in order: V gene, clone size, J gene, D gene, CDR3 DNA, CDR3 protein. D genes are given only for firm matches. Not every row has a clone size; where given, it reads once, few, many or a size class.

>TRBV2|.|TRBJ2-1|TRBD2
TGTGCCAGCAGTGAAACTAGCGTGAACAATGAGCAGTTCTTC
CASSETSVNNEQFF
>TRBV6-1|.|TRBJ1-6|.
TGTGCCAGCAGTGAAGGGCAGGCCAATTCACCCCTCCACTTT
CASSEGQANSPLHF
>TRBV27|few|TRBJ2-7|.
TGTGCCAGCAGCCCCTCTGGGCGAGGATACGAGCAGTACTTC
CASSPSGRGYEQYF
>TRBV11-2|.|TRBJ1-2|TRBD1
TGTGCCAGCAGCTTAGTTGTTGCAGGGGGCGGCCTCGTTCACTATGGCTACACCTTC
CASSLVVAGGGLVHYGYTF
>TRBV30|once|TRBJ1-1|.
TGTGCCTGGAGTGTAAGTCACCCGCTCTGGGGCATTGAAGCTTTCTTT
CAWSVSHPLWGIEAFF
>TRBV30|.|TRBJ2-7|.
TGTGCCTGGAGTAGGCCCCCAGGGAGCTCCTACGAGCAGTACTTC
CAWSRPPGSSYEQYF
>TRBV25-1|.|TRBJ2-3|TRBD2
TGTGCCAGCAGAATGACTAGCGGGAGCGTCACAGATACGCAGTATTTT
CASRMTSGSVTDTQYF
>TRBV6-1|.|TRBJ2-2|.
TGTGCCAGCAGCGTGGGCACCGGGGAGCTGTTTTTT
CASSVGTGELFF
>TRBV30|.|TRBJ2-2|.
TGTGCCTGGAGCCTACTCACTAGGGACACCGGGGAGCTGTTTTTT
CAWSLLTRDTGELFF
>TRBV11-2|.|TRBJ2-4|TRBD2
TGTGCCAGCAGCGTAGCGGGAGGGACCAAAAACATTCAGTACTTC
CASSVAGGTKNIQYF
>TRBV21-1|.|TRBJ1-5|.
TGTGCCAGAGGCACTCAGCCCCAGCATTTT
CARGTQPQHF
>TRBV5-1|.|TRBJ2-3|.
TGCGCCAGCAGCTTGGTACTCAAGGTTGGTCTCACAGATACGCAGTATTTT
CASSLVLKVGLTDTQYF
>TRBV7-9|.|TRBJ2-7|.
TGTGCCAGCAGCTTAGAGGGCCTTCACTTCACCTACGAGCAGTACTTC
CASSLEGLHFTYEQYF
>TRBV5-6|.|TRBJ1-3|.
TGTGCCAGCAAAATCGACAGGTCTGGAAACACCATATATTTT
CASKIDRSGNTIYF
>TRBV6-1|.|TRBJ1-4|.
TGTGCCAGCAGTGGGGGGGGGTGGAATGAAAAACTGTTTTTT
CASSGGGWNEKLFF
>TRBV6-1|.|TRBJ2-7|.
TGTGCCAGCAGTGCGGTTCAGGGACCCTACGAGCAGTACTTC
CASSAVQGPYEQYF
>TRBV2|.|TRBJ1-1|.
TGTGCCAGCAGTGAAGTGGCAGGGACAAGCGGTTTCTTT
CASSEVAGTSGFF
>TRBV10-2|.|TRBJ2-2|TRBD2
TGCGCCAGCAGACTAGAGACTAGCTTGGTCGGGGAGCTGTTTTTT
CASRLETSLVGELFF
>TRBV28|.|TRBJ1-2|.
TGTGCCAGCAGTTTACCAGGGGCCTTAGGCTATGGCTACACCTTC
CASSLPGALGYGYTF
>TRBV5-1|once|TRBJ2-1|.
TGCGCCAGCAGCTCGACCCTCTACAATGAGCAGTTCTTC
CASSSTLYNEQFF
>TRBV5-4|once|TRBJ1-2|.
TGTGCCAGCAGCTTGGTAGGCAGCTATGGCTACACCTTC
CASSLVGSYGYTF
>TRBV27|few|TRBJ1-2|TRBD1
TGTGCCAGCAGTTTATCAGTAGGGACAGGGAACTATGGCTACACCTTC
CASSLSVGTGNYGYTF
>TRBV7-9|.|TRBJ2-1|.
TGTGCCAGCAGCTTAGAACAGGGTGGTGGGGATGAGCAGTTCTTC
CASSLEQGGGDEQFF
>TRBV28|.|TRBJ2-7|TRBD1
TGTGCCAGCAGTCCGCCCGGTGACAGGGTACACGAGCAGTACTTC
CASSPPGDRVHEQYF
>TRBV29-1|.|TRBJ2-3|.
TGCAGCGCCATTCCGGCGATGGATACGCAGTATTTT
CSAIPAMDTQYF
>TRBV6-5|few|TRBJ1-2|.
TGTGCCAGCGGGGAGCCCCCTTATGGCTACACCTTC
CASGEPPYGYTF
>TRBV5-1|.|TRBJ1-4|.
TGCGCCAGCAGCTTACCTGGGAATGAAAAACTGTTTTTT
CASSLPGNEKLFF
>TRBV21-1|few|TRBJ1-2|.
TGTGCCAGCAGCAAAAGAGGGACAGGGTGTGGCTACACCTTC
CASSKRGTGCGYTF
>TRBV4-2|.|TRBJ2-5|.
TGTGCCAGCAGCCAAGATGGGCCGCCAGCAGGGGAGACCCAGTACTTC
CASSQDGPPAGETQYF
>TRBV11-2|.|TRBJ2-7|.
TGTGCCAGCAGCTCACCTTTTTACGAGCAGTACTTC
CASSSPFYEQYF
>TRBV5-1|.|TRBJ2-7|TRBD2
TGCGCCAGCAGCTTGGCCAGACTAGCGGGAAACGAGCAGTACTTC
CASSLARLAGNEQYF
>TRBV2|.|TRBJ2-5|.
TGTGCCAGCAGCCCAACTGGGGCTAGGAAAGAGACCCAGTACTTC
CASSPTGARKETQYF
>TRBV19|.|TRBJ2-7|.
TGTGCCAGTAGTAGCGGGACGCAGTCCTACGAGCAGTACTTC
CASSSGTQSYEQYF
>TRBV30|once|TRBJ1-2|TRBD1
TGTGCCTGGAGGGATCAGAGGACAGGGGGAAGTGGCTACACCTTC
CAWRDQRTGGSGYTF
>TRBV6-1|.|TRBJ1-2|.
TGTGCCAGCAGTGTGGGGAATAGGCTCATATATGGCTACACCTTC
CASSVGNRLIYGYTF
>TRBV14|.|TRBJ1-3|.
TGTGCCAGCAGCCCCTGGGTCTCTGGAAACACCATATATTTT
CASSPWVSGNTIYF
>TRBV27|.|TRBJ2-1|.
TGTGCCAGCAGTCTATACAGGGGAGGGGATGAGCAGTTCTTC
CASSLYRGGDEQFF
>TRBV6-6|.|TRBJ2-7|TRBD1
TGTGCCAGCAGTTACTCGATGCGACAGGGGTACGAGCAGTACTTC
CASSYSMRQGYEQYF
>TRBV5-1|.|TRBJ2-2|TRBD2
TGCGCCAGCAGGAGTGCGGCTAGCGGGAGGCCTATGAACACCGGGGAGCTGTTTTTT
CASRSAASGRPMNTGELFF
>TRBV6-1|.|TRBJ1-2|.
TGTGCCAGCAGTGAACAGGGAAAACCTAACTATGGCTACACCTTC
CASSEQGKPNYGYTF